This record concerns one T cell receptor beta chain sequence. Its antigen is as yet unknown. The sample belongs to a study of OX40 agonist ivuxolimab in advanced cancers. Study-wide points: The study found that CD8+ T cells averaged more expanded clones than CD4+. Circulating CD4+ and CD8+ T cells showed clonal expansion by week 6 at 0.1 to 3.0 mg/kg.

Only in-frame clones appear in the TCRdb table, and some are missing; sequencing was by immunoSEQ multiplex PCR. The data hold tens of thousands of clones, with over 75% observed a single time. With V trimmed by 4 bases and J by 4 bases, 7 bases remained unmatched. Germline V gene lookup returns CDR1 MDHEN and CDR2 SYDVKM. CDR3 length equals 15 residues. The receptor was isolated from an adult with an advanced solid tumor such as melanoma, head and neck, liver or kidney cancer. The sequencing used CD4+ or CD8+ T cells sorted from blood, collected in a trial of the OX40 agonist ivuxolimab. V and J are TRBV28 and TRBJ1-2; 9 bases line up with TRBD1. The CDR3 sequence is CASSSPTGGSYGYTF. The CDR3 region has the DNA TGTGCCAGCAGTTCCCCGACAGGGGGTAGCTATGGCTACACCTTC.